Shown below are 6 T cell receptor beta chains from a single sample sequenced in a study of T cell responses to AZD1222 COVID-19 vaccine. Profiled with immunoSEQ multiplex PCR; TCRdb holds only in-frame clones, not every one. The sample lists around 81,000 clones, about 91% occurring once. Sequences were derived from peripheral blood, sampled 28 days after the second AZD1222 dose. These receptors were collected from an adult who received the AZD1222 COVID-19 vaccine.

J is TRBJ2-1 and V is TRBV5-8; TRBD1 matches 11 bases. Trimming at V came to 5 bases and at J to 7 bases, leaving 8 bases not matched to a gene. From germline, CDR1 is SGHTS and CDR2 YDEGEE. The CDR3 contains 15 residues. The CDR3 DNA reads TGTGCCAGCAGATCACCCGGGACAGGGGGGAATGAGCAGTTCTTC. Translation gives CASRSPGTGGNEQFF.

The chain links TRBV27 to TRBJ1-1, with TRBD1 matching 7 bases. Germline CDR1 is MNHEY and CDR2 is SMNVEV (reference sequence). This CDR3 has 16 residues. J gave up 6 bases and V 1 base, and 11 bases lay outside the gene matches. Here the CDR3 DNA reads TGTGCCAGCAGTTTATTTTGGGCCAGGGGGAGGGCTGAAGCTTTCTTT. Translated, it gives CASSLFWARGRAEAFF.

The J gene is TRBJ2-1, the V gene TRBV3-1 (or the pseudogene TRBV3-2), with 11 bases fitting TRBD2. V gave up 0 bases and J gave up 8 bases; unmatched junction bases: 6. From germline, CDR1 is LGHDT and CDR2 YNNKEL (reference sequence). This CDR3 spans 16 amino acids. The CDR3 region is CASSQEVAGGGYEQFF. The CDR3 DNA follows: TGTGCCAGCAGCCAAGAGGTAGCGGGAGGGGGGTATGAGCAGTTCTTC.

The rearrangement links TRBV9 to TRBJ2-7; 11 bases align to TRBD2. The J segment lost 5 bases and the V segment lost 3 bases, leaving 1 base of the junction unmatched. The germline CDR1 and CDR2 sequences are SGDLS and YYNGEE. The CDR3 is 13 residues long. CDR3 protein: CASSGGLADEQYF. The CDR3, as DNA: TGTGCCAGCAGCGGGGGACTAGCGGACGAGCAGTACTTC.

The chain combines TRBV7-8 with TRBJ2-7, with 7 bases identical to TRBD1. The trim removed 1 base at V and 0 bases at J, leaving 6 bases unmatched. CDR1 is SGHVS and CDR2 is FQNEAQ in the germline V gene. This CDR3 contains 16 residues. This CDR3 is CASSLGMTGLSYEQYF. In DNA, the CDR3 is TGTGCCAGCAGCTTAGGAATGACAGGGCTCTCCTACGAGCAGTACTTC.

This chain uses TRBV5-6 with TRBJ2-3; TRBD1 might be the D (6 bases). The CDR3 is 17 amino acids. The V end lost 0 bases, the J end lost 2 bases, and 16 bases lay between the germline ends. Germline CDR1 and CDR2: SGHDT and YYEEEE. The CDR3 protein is CASSLVRQGRYTDTQYF. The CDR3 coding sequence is TGTGCCAGCAGCTTGGTCAGGCAGGGGCGCTACACAGATACGCAGTATTTT.